Included here is one T cell receptor beta chain sequence, with context. Its target is not known. This entry is derived from a study of T cell responses to AZD1222 COVID-19 vaccine. Turning to the study itself: Second doses were pooled across both intervals (about 4 or about 12 weeks).

Study-level results: A mostly white British donor set with more females was recruited, and clonal diversity was possibly underestimated. Spike-specific TCRs gained breadth and depth after people received two AZD1222 doses.

TCRdb's table, derived via immunoSEQ multiplex PCR, lists solely in-frame clones and lacks some. The sample lists approximately 110,000 clones; roughly 87% were seen once. This CDR3 spans 15 amino acids. The germline V gene has CDR1 SGHRS and CDR2 YFSETQ. The V segment lost 6 bases and the J segment 8 bases; nucleotides outside the gene matches: 11. V usage is TRBV5-1 and J usage is TRBJ1-4; TRBD1 matches at 9 bases. The source was peripheral blood, collected on day 0 of AZD1222 vaccination. The receptor was isolated from an adult in good health. CDR3: CASTVLGTGKEKLFF. CDR3 bases: TGCGCCAGCACTGTCCTAGGGACAGGGAAGGAAAAACTGTTTTTT.